The entry that follows covers one TCR beta chain sequence. Antigen unknown. This record comes from a study of cytomegalovirus exposure and HLA in healthy donors. Study outcomes and limitations: CMV antigen specificity of three CMV-associated chains was confirmed in vitro.

The PCR was carried out with 60 Vbeta primers and 13 Jbeta primers. Measured with immunoSEQ multiplex PCR; TCRdb has only the in-frame clones, and not every one. Of some 120,000 clones listed, about 80% are singletons. V lost 5 bases, J lost 0 bases, and 5 bases stayed unmatched. CDR3 length equals 15 residues. The germline CDR1 and CDR2 sequences are SEHNR and FQNEAQ (reference sequence). This chain uses TRBV7-9 with TRBJ2-7; 9 bases are shared with TRBD2. The sequencing sample was made of PBMCs. The receptor comes from a man between 50 and 59 years old in good health and CMV-seronegative. The CDR3 bases are TGTGCCAGCAGCCGAGCGGGAGGAAGCTCCTACGAGCAGTACTTC. This encodes CASSRAGGSSYEQYF.